This T cell receptor beta chain was observed in a study of identical twins. This clonotype was counted between two and nine times. The CDR3 contains 14 residues. Germline CDR1 is ENHRY and CDR2 is SYGVKD. J gave up 7 bases and V 2 bases, and 7 bases lay outside the gene matches. MiXCR, applied by TCRdb to the 5' RACE reads, yields one record per CDR3 protein. The sample lists around 1.7 million distinct CDR3 sequences; roughly 35% were seen once. The chain carries TRBV10-3 and TRBJ1-2; 7 bases align to TRBD1. This sequence was found in a newborn girl in good health. Specimen: cord blood. The CDR3 spells CAISEGTVSGGYTF. CDR3 bases: TGTGCCATCAGTGAGGGGACAGTTTCGGGTGGCTACACCTTC.